The present TCR beta chain was sequenced within a study of cytomegalovirus exposure and HLA in healthy donors (TCRdb year 2017). For the wider study: The roughly 700 repertoires of the first cohort and the approximately 130 validation repertoires were produced on the same platform, according to a later analysis. High-throughput TCR immunosequencing, statistical association of individual TCRs with disease status, and machine learning were combined to predict cytomegalovirus infection status. The study was designed to test whether signatures of past pathogen exposure could be identified by cataloging public T cell receptors. A separate validation cohort of over 95 different subjects was used in addition to the roughly 700-subject first cohort. Broader findings and caveats from the paper: Most TCR sequences were observed very rarely across donors, whereas some public TCRs were present in many individuals. A few of the identified cytomegalovirus-associated TCR beta chains were confirmed in vitro to be specific for cytomegalovirus antigens. A later analysis found that TCRs clustered in the first cohort also tended to co-occur in the roughly 110 validation repertoires, with 94% of cluster scores above 0. A later analysis had no HLA typing for the validation cohort, so co-occurrence there was scored across all 120 repertoires. Cytomegalovirus status was reported to be diagnosed by the classifier with high specificity and sensitivity in both the original and validation cohorts. The authors suggested that the approach could potentially be generalized to other disease states and immunological phenotypes. A total of around 150 TCR beta chains were listed by the study as associated with cytomegalovirus.

Library preparation used the immunoSEQ multiplex PCR assay. Concerning the study's data processing: A statistical classification framework was built to diagnose cytomegalovirus status from the catalog of TCR beta chain sequences. Drawn from immuneACCESS, this table holds only the in-frame rearrangements with V and J called that TCRdb kept. Clones are partly lost; checked studies trace under half to an unresolved V gene and leave the rest unexplained. V, J and clone size are those of that table, while D and trimming were read from the DNA. For this sample the table gives approximately 170,000 clones, of which roughly 85% were detected only once. Roughly 15% of the sample is in the top ten clones. Looking up the germline V gene (reference sequence) yields CDR1 LNHDA and CDR2 SQIVND. The CDR3 spans 15 residues, from the cysteine through the phenylalanine. Just CDR3 DNA is preserved here, 45 bases in frame from base 1. Germline trimming: 6 bases from V, 8 bases from J; junction bases outside gene matches: 7.

As to this clone: What antigen it recognizes has not been identified. Base qualities are not at hand, and no much larger clone is one base apart.

The donors belonged to the validation cohort of over a hundred subjects, which was separate from the roughly 700-subject first cohort. The rearrangement combines TRBV19 with TRBJ1-4, with 12 bases in between that match TRBD1. The sequence was collected from a man aged 18-30 years in good health and CMV-seropositive. Material: PBMCs. Here the CDR3 is given as CASRAAGTGGEKLFF. The nucleotides are TGTGCCAGTAGGGCCGCCGGGACAGGGGGCGAAAAACTGTTTTTT.